This T cell receptor beta chain appears in the sequencing data of a study of blood T cell repertoires in COVID-19. CDR1 and CDR2 from the germline V gene are SGHNT and YYREEE (reference sequence). The CDR3 totals 14 residues. V gave up 3 bases and J gave up 9 bases; unmatched junction bases: 9. Original processing notes: Scientists estimated how many nucleated cells there were by amplifying reference gene primers. Sequencing used immunoSEQ multiplex PCR; TCRdb keeps in-frame clones, though not all of them. That table gives V, J and clone size, and the DNA gave D and trimming. The sample carries hundreds of thousands of clones, about four fifths recorded once.

The V call is TRBV5-4, the J call TRBJ1-1, with 9 positions matching TRBD1. The clonotype comes from a woman between 65 and 79 years old with acute or convalescent COVID-19. The source material was peripheral blood. The CDR3 spells CASSSQWDRDKAFF. Written as DNA, the CDR3 is TGTGCCAGCAGCTCACAATGGGACAGGGACAAAGCTTTCTTT.